What follows are 30 T cell receptor beta chains derived from one specimen sequenced in a study of molecular identifiers for immune sequencing clone quantification. TCRdb processed the PCR reads anew with MiXCR; each CDR3 protein has one entry. Here the sample spans 460,000 or so distinct CDR3 sequences, roughly a fifth being singletons. Sample: naive CD8+ T cells from blood, with Jurkat cell RNA spiked in. As to subset: FACS-sorted CD8+CD4-CCR7+CD45RA+ naive T cells. Source of these receptors: a human donor in good health. Some libraries in this study had Jurkat cell RNA spiked in.

The chain joins TRBV20-1 to TRBJ2-7, with 13 bases identical to TRBD2. From germline, CDR1 is DFQATT and CDR2 SNEGSKA (reference sequence). The ends lost 4 bases at V and 0 bases at J; junction bases unmatched: 6. The CDR3 extends over 16 amino acids. The CDR3 protein is CSATGTSGVTSYEQYF. CDR3 in DNA: TGCAGTGCTACCGGGACTAGCGGGGTCACCTCCTACGAGCAGTACTTC.

As for this clonotype: This may arise from a read error, as a much more abundant clone is one base away. This CDR3 is missing its conserved last phenylalanine or tryptophan, likely due to a read error. This sequence joins TRBV5-6 and TRBJ2-4; D call uncertain. The germline V and J ends were trimmed by 1 base and 0 bases, with 8 bases remaining between them. The CDR3 sequence is 15 residues long. Germline CDR1 reads SGHDT; CDR2 reads YYEEEE. The CDR3 loop is CASSLTVLAKNIQYL. CDR3 in DNA: TGTGCCAGCAGCTTGACAGTACTAGCCAAAAACATTCAGTACCTC.

The chain has TRBV27 and TRBJ2-1; 8 bases line up with TRBD1. Losses at the gene ends were 4 bases for V and 5 bases for J; bases not matched to a gene: 10. CDR3 length equals 16 residues. Per germline, CDR1 MNHEY and CDR2 SMNVEV (reference sequence). The CDR3 DNA reads as TGTGCCAGCAGTTACGCTACGGGACAGGCAAACAATGAGCAGTTCTTC. Protein: CASSYATGQANNEQFF.

In its sample, this clonotype was seen a few times. A much larger clone differs from this one at a single base, so this may be a read error. The chain employs TRBV5-3 and TRBJ2-3; D not certain. TRBV5-3 is flagged as an ORF with uncertain function. The CDR3 totals 15 residues. CDR3 DNA: TGTGCCAGCAGCTCCCGTTCGGAAGGCACAGATACGCAGTATTTT. Translating gives CASSSRSEGTDTQYF.

This clonotype was counted at least ten times. The chain recombines TRBV13 with TRBJ2-3; TRBD2 is a possible D gene (6 bases). V lost 4 bases to trimming and J lost 2 bases, with 16 bases between them. The germline V gene encodes CDR1 PRHDT and CDR2 FYEKMQ (reference sequence). This CDR3 spans 16 amino acids. CDR3 sequence: CASSSVGGTTTDTQYF. CDR3 bases: TGTGCCAGCAGCTCAGTGGGAGGCACAACCACAGATACGCAGTATTTT.

Many counts were recorded for this clonotype. The rearrangement joins TRBV7-2 to TRBJ1-5, with unresolved D. This CDR3 region has 15 residues. V lost 5 bases and J lost 0, with 11 bases in between. CDR1 SGHTA and CDR2 FQGNSA come from the germline V gene. The CDR3: CASSPPFGSNQPQHF. The CDR3 bases are TGTGCCAGCAGCCCCCCGTTTGGTAGCAATCAGCCCCAGCATTTT.

This clonotype occurred many times. This rearrangement joins TRBV6-5 to TRBJ2-5; D unresolved. V gave up 1 base and J gave up 2 bases, with 8 bases separating them. The CDR3 runs to 14 residues. Per germline, CDR1 MNHEY and CDR2 SVGAGI. Here the CDR3 reads CASSYLTGQETQYF. In DNA form, the CDR3 reads TGTGCCAGCAGTTACTTGACCGGACAAGAGACCCAGTACTTC.

This clonotype has ten or more counts. V usage is TRBV29-1 and J usage is TRBJ2-5, with 7 nucleotides matching TRBD1. The CDR3 covers 11 residues. CDR1 is SQVTM and CDR2 is ANQGSEA in the germline V gene. J lost 7 bases, V lost 7 bases, and 6 bases had no gene match. The CDR3 spells CSDRQGATQYF. The DNA for the CDR3 is TGCAGCGACAGACAGGGAGCGACCCAGTACTTC.

Many counts were recorded for this clonotype. The chain links TRBV12-3 or TRBV12-4 to TRBJ2-1, with unresolved D. The ends were cut back, 5 bases at V and 7 bases at J, with 9 bases in the middle. The CDR3 extends over 12 amino acids. The CDR3 spells CASSHWRNEQFF. For the CDR3, the DNA is TGTGCCAGCAGTCACTGGAGAAATGAGCAGTTCTTC.

Only one count was recorded for this clonotype. One end of the junction fails to match germline, which may point to a read error. The chain is built from TRBV5-1 and TRBJ2-7, with D tentatively TRBD1 (6 bases). This CDR3 is built from 14 residues. CDR1 SGHRS and CDR2 YFSETQ come from the germline V gene. The CDR3 loop is CAGSLQGTDYEQYF. The CDR3 DNA is TGCGCCGGCAGCCTACAGGGAACTGATTACGAGCAGTACTTC.

This clonotype came up many times. The chain is built from TRBV7-2 and TRBJ2-7; 12 positions match TRBD2. V lost 4 bases to trimming and J lost 4 bases; unmatched junction nucleotides: 2. This CDR3 is built from 14 residues. The germline V gene encodes CDR1 SGHTA and CDR2 FQGNSA. The CDR3 nucleotides are TGTGCCAGCAGCTCTAGCGGGGGGGCGTACGAGCAGTACTTC. Its translation: CASSSSGGAYEQYF.

This rearrangement joins TRBV15 to TRBJ2-7, with 7 positions matching TRBD2. Trimming removed 0 bases from V and 1 base from J; junction bases left unmatched: 9. Germline-derived CDR1 and CDR2 are LNHNV and YYDKDF (reference sequence). CDR3 length: 17 residues. CDR3 DNA: TGTGCCACCAGCAGAGATCGGGGGGAGGGCCGGTCCTACGAGCAGTACTTC. Its translation is CATSRDRGEGRSYEQYF.

This clonotype came up many times. The gene calls are TRBV7-3 and TRBJ2-6; D unclear. The CDR3 length is 16 residues. Trimming took 4 bases from V and 0 from J, leaving 10 bases between them. Per the germline V gene, CDR1 is SGHTA and CDR2 is FQGTGA. The CDR3 region has the DNA TGTGCCAGCAGCTACTCCGGGCCCTCTGGGGCCAACGTCCTGACTTTC. It encodes CASSYSGPSGANVLTF.

This clonotype was detected ten times or more. The V call is TRBV20-1, the J call TRBJ2-7, with a weak D call TRBD2 (5 bases). The V end lost 5 bases, the J end lost 3 bases, and 8 bases lay between the germline ends. Looked up from germline, CDR1 is DFQATT and CDR2 is SNEGSKA (reference sequence). CDR3 size: 11 residues. The chain's CDR3 is CSAVRDYEQYF. The CDR3 DNA sequence: TGCAGTGCTGTGAGGGACTACGAGCAGTACTTC.

This clonotype showed up just a few times. The chain joins TRBV29-1 to TRBJ1-1; the D gene is possibly TRBD1 (6 bases). CDR3 length equals 13 residues. V lost 1 base and J 5 bases, leaving 11 bases between the germline ends. Germline loops: CDR1 SQVTM, CDR2 ANQGSEA. The CDR3 nucleotides read TGCAGCGTTGAAGGCCCGAGGGGGACTGAAGCTTTCTTT. The encoded protein is CSVEGPRGTEAFF.

The chain joins TRBV12-3 or TRBV12-4 to TRBJ2-1; 9 nucleotides line up with TRBD2. This CDR3 has 15 residues. V trimming: 4 bases; J trimming: 2 bases; junction bases outside the gene matches: 3. CDR3 nucleotides: TGTGCCAGCAGTTCCGGGACTAGCCCCTACAATGAGCAGTTCTTC. Protein product: CASSSGTSPYNEQFF.

This clonotype has a handful of counts. This sequence joins TRBV7-2 and TRBJ1-5, with D possibly matching TRBD1 (6 bases). Trimming shortened V by 4 bases and J by 2 bases, and 21 bases separated the two germline ends. This CDR3 spans 18 amino acids. Germline lookup yields CDR1 SGHTA and CDR2 FQGNSA. CDR3 sequence reads: CASSSGSRGGNGNQPQHF. The CDR3 DNA reads TGTGCCAGCAGCTCAGGATCGAGAGGGGGGAACGGCAATCAGCCCCAGCATTTT.

This clonotype was seen a handful of times. The V gene is TRBV27, the J gene TRBJ2-7; unclear D gene. Per the germline V gene, CDR1 is MNHEY and CDR2 is SMNVEV (reference sequence). This CDR3 spans 14 amino acids. Trimming stripped 6 bases from V and 6 bases from J, with 18 bases between. As DNA, the CDR3 is TGTGCCAGCAGCAGAGGTGAAGTCATCGGCGAGCAGTACTTC. Translating gives CASSRGEVIGEQYF.

This clonotype was counted many times. The V and J genes are TRBV9 and TRBJ1-3; D uncertain. The germline CDR1 and CDR2 sequences are SGDLS and YYNGEE. The CDR3 covers 15 residues. V lost 3 bases and J 0 bases, leaving 10 bases between the germline ends. The CDR3 DNA reads TGTGCCAGCAGCGCTGCCCCGCTCTCTGGAAACACCATATATTTT. Translation: CASSAAPLSGNTIYF.

J is TRBJ2-2 and V is TRBV9; 7 nucleotides line up with TRBD1. The germline CDR1 and CDR2 sequences are SGDLS and YYNGEE. Trimming at V came to 4 bases and at J to 0 bases, leaving 6 bases not matched to a gene. CDR3 length: 16 amino acids. Written as DNA, the CDR3 is TGTGCCAGCAGCCCCCCGGGACAGCCGAACACCGGGGAGCTGTTTTTT. Translating it yields CASSPPGQPNTGELFF.

This clonotype has a handful of counts. This is likely a read error, given that the CDR3 carries no conserved phenylalanine or tryptophan at its end. The chain's CDR3 is CASSSLRDRGTEAFL. DNA for the CDR3: TGTGCCAGCAGTTCCCTCCGGGACAGGGGAACTGAAGCTTTCCTT. The chain uses TRBV6-5 and TRBJ1-1, with 10 bases lining up with TRBD1. CDR3 size: 15 residues. V shed 4 bases, J shed 5 bases, and the junction held 7 bases outside the gene matches. Germline V gives CDR1 MNHEY, CDR2 SVGAGI.

V usage is TRBV5-1 and J usage is TRBJ2-3; 7 positions match TRBD2. The CDR3 loop spans 15 amino acids. Unmatched junction bases numbered 4, after V lost 0 bases and J lost 3 bases. The V gene's germline CDR1 is SGHRS and CDR2 YFSETQ. The CDR3 DNA reads TGCGCCAGCAGCTTGGCGACTAGCAGAACAGATACGCAGTATTTT. Translation: CASSLATSRTDTQYF.

This clonotype was detected only a few times. This chain uses TRBV5-4 with TRBJ2-3; 7 bases match TRBD1. The germline V gene has CDR1 SGHNT and CDR2 YYREEE (reference sequence). This CDR3 is 15 amino acids long. V lost 1 base, J lost 2 bases, and 4 bases stayed unmatched. The CDR3 here is CASSLIGTVTDTQYF. DNA for the CDR3: TGTGCCAGCAGCTTGATCGGGACAGTCACAGATACGCAGTATTTT.

This clonotype was counted ten times or more. The CDR3 bases are TGCGCCAGCAGCTTAACTAGCGGGAGTATCTATGAGCAGTTCTTC. Its protein is CASSLTSGSIYEQFF. This chain connects TRBV5-1 to TRBJ2-1; 11 bases line up with TRBD2. V lost 2 bases to trimming and J lost 8 bases; unmatched junction nucleotides: 6. Germline lookup yields CDR1 SGHRS and CDR2 YFSETQ. The CDR3 is 15 amino acids.

The sample holds a few counts of this clonotype. The chain uses TRBV6-6 and TRBJ2-2; 9 bases agree with TRBD2. This CDR3 comprises 15 residues. V lost 2 bases and J lost 6; bases outside the gene matches: 4. Germline V gene sequence: CDR1 MNHNY, CDR2 SVGAGI (reference sequence). The CDR3 nucleotides read TGTGCCAGCAGTTACGGGACTAGCTCGTCCGGGGAGCTGTTTTTT. This translates into CASSYGTSSSGELFF.

This clonotype appeared many times. The rearrangement links TRBV12-3 or TRBV12-4 to TRBJ2-7; D is unresolved. The CDR3 length is 13 residues. V lost 7 bases and J 1 base, leaving 11 bases between the germline ends. The CDR3 spells CASTWLGSYEQYF. The CDR3 region has the DNA TGTGCCAGCACCTGGCTGGGATCCTACGAGCAGTACTTC.

This clonotype was seen only a few times. V usage is TRBV2 and J usage is TRBJ2-1; D gene unclear. V shed 6 bases and J shed 6 bases, with 18 bases lying between them. This CDR3 contains 15 residues. Germline V lookup: CDR1 SNHLY, CDR2 FYNNEI. The CDR3 bases are TGTGCCAGCAGCCAGACTCCATCCTTTAGCAATGAGCAGTTCTTC. Residues: CASSQTPSFSNEQFF.

Regarding this clonotype: A read error is possible here, since a much larger clone lies one base away. The chain employs TRBV4-1 and TRBJ1-4, with D maybe TRBD1 (6 bases). The CDR3 runs 14 residues. Germline V CDR1 and CDR2: MGHRA, YSYEKL. V lost 5 bases to trimming and J lost 10 bases, with 17 bases between them. The CDR3 DNA follows: TGCGCCAGCAGCTTCGGATATTCAGGGGTAAAACTGTTTTTT. It yields the protein CASSFGYSGVKLFF.

This clonotype showed up many times. The chain carries TRBV29-1 and TRBJ1-4, with unresolved D. Trimming stripped 0 bases from V and 7 bases from J, with 12 bases between. In germline, CDR1 is SQVTM, CDR2 ANQGSEA. The CDR3 contains 14 residues. The CDR3 region is CSVEEEGLTEKLFF. The CDR3 DNA sequence: TGCAGCGTTGAAGAGGAAGGGCTCACTGAAAAACTGTTTTTT.

Concerning this clonotype: Sequence at one end of the junction differs from germline and may be a read error. The rearrangement joins TRBV19 to TRBJ2-7, with D perhaps matching TRBD2 (5 bases). The germline V gene has CDR1 LNHDA and CDR2 SQIVND (reference sequence). The CDR3 length is 14 residues. The CDR3 here is CATGSGSAAYEQHF. The DNA for the CDR3 is TGTGCCACCGGATCGGGGTCCGCCGCCTACGAGCAGCACTTC.